These T cell receptor beta chains were read from a single sample in a study of T cells in Graves' hyperthyroidism and ophthalmopathy. TCRdb fed the multiplex PCR reads into MiXCR, producing one record per CDR3 protein. The sample yields around 380,000 distinct CDR3 sequences, around an eighth seen once. The sample taken for sequencing was blood. The receptor set was obtained from a man aged 25 to 45 with Graves' hyperthyroidism that later progressed to Graves' ophthalmopathy. Both conserved end residues are part of each CDR3. Each record gives: D gene, J gene, V gene, clone size, CDR3 DNA, CDR3 protein. The D gene is left open where the match is weak. Size tells how often a clone was seen (once, few, many) or the class of an expanded clone, and some rows leave it out.

NA,TRBJ2-7,TRBV9,NA,TGTGCCAGCAGCGTACTCGACCAGGAGATAGAGCAGTACTTC,CASSVLDQEIEQYF
NA,TRBJ1-1,TRBV9,many,TGTGCCAGCAGCGTAGGGGGGTTCACTGAAGCTTTCTTT,CASSVGGFTEAFF
TRBD1,TRBJ1-1,TRBV5-1,many,TGCGCCAGCAGCCTAATTACCGGGACAGGGAACACTGAAGCTTTCTTT,CASSLITGTGNTEAFF
NA,TRBJ2-7,TRBV15,many,TGTGCCACCAGCAGCCGTGGGGCCTACGAGCAGTACTTC,CATSSRGAYEQYF
NA,TRBJ1-5,TRBV12-3/TRBV12-4,many,TGTGCCAGCAGTTTAGCTAATGGGGGTAACAATCAGCCCCAGCATTTT,CASSLANGGNNQPQHF
NA,TRBJ2-7,TRBV10-3,NA,TGTGCCATCAGTGAGTCTTACTCCCCGGCGGAGCAGTACTTC,CAISESYSPAEQYF
TRBD2,TRBJ2-2,TRBV7-8,many,TGTGCCAGCAGCTTATGGGGGACTAGCGGGGGGGCAGGTACCGGGGAGCTGTTTTTT,CASSLWGTSGGAGTGELFF
NA,TRBJ1-2,TRBV4-2,few,TGTGCCAGCAGCCAAGTACAGGACTCCGGGGGTGACTATGGCTACACCTTC,CASSQVQDSGGDYGYTF
NA,TRBJ1-1,TRBV29-1,many,TGCAGCGTTGAAGTGCTCGGGGGTGGCACTGAAGCTTTCTTT,CSVEVLGGGTEAFF
TRBD1,TRBJ1-6,TRBV18,few,TGTGCCAGCTCACCGCTACAGGGGATACAGAATTCACCCCTCCACTTT,CASSPLQGIQNSPLHF
NA,TRBJ2-5,TRBV9,NA,TGTGCCAGCAGCGCCTCTTCGGAGACCCAGTACTTC,CASSASSETQYF
NA,TRBJ1-6,TRBV5-6,NA,TGTGCCAGCACCCCTTGGAACGGACTCTATAATTCACCCCTCCACTTT,CASTPWNGLYNSPLHF
NA,TRBJ2-2,TRBV12-5,many,TGTGCTAGTGGTAATATTGACACAGAGGGAAACACCGGGGAGCTGTTTTTT,CASGNIDTEGNTGELFF
NA,TRBJ1-1,TRBV20-1,many,TGCAGTGCTAGAGATTCGAGACAACAACACGGGGCTTTCTTT,CSARDSRQQHGAFF
NA,TRBJ2-2,TRBV9,NA,TGTGCCAGCAGCTTGGGACTGGGCCCCGGGGAGCTGTTTTTT,CASSLGLGPGELFF
NA,TRBJ1-4,TRBV5-1,few,TGCGCCAGCAGCTTGTGGGGTGCAACTAATGAAAAACTGTTTTTT,CASSLWGATNEKLFF
TRBD1,TRBJ1-1,TRBV29-1,few,TGCAGCGTTGGAGGGGACAGGGTCCGTCAAGCTTTCTTT,CSVGGDRVRQAFF
NA,TRBJ2-7,TRBV5-1,NA,TGCGCCAGCAGCTTGGAAGTGACATCCTACGAGCAGTACTTC,CASSLEVTSYEQYF
TRBD2,TRBJ2-7,TRBV27,NA,TGTGCCAGCAGTCTTAGCGGGGGGAACTCCGAGCAGTACTTC,CASSLSGGNSEQYF
NA,TRBJ1-1,TRBV20-1,many,TGCAGTGCTAGAGATTTGCCAGGGATGAACACTGAAGCTTTCTTT,CSARDLPGMNTEAFF
NA,TRBJ1-2,TRBV20-1,many,TGCAGTGCTAGAGTTTCAGGGCCGTATGGCTACACCTTC,CSARVSGPYGYTF
NA,TRBJ1-6,TRBV4-1,NA,TGCGCCAGCAGCCGAGAAGGGGGTCGATCACCCCTCCACTTT,CASSREGGRSPLHF
NA,TRBJ1-2,TRBV28,NA,TGTGCCACTGCGGGGGAGAAGGGCTATGGCTACACCTTC,CATAGEKGYGYTF
NA,TRBJ2-2,TRBV7-8,many,TGTGCCAGCAGCTTAGTTGCAGGGTTTCGGTCCGGGGAGCTGTTTTTT,CASSLVAGFRSGELFF
TRBD2,TRBJ2-3,TRBV7-3,many,TGTGCCAGCAGCTTAATCGGGGGGTCTTCCGATACGCAGTATTTT,CASSLIGGSSDTQYF
NA,TRBJ1-4,TRBV7-2,many,TGTGCCAGCAGCTCAACGACAGCCGTCGGAAAACTGTTTTTT,CASSSTTAVGKLFF
NA,TRBJ2-7,TRBV12-5,NA,TGTGCTAGTGGTTCCGCCAGGGTGCAGTACTTC,CASGSARVQYF
NA,TRBJ2-1,TRBV28,few,TGTGCCAGCAGTTTACCCCCCGAAGGAGGGGGCCACTACAATGAGCAGTTCTTC,CASSLPPEGGGHYNEQFF
TRBD1,TRBJ1-2,TRBV28,many,TGTGCCAGCAGTAACCAGGGGGCGCGCGGCTACACCTTC,CASSNQGARGYTF
NA,TRBJ1-2,TRBV20-1,many,TGCAGTGCTAGAAGGACCTTTGGGGATAACTATGGCTACACCTTC,CSARRTFGDNYGYTF
NA,TRBJ2-7,TRBV5-1,NA,TGCGCCAGCAGCTTTCGGATCAGGGTGGGCACCTACGAGCAGTACTTC,CASSFRIRVGTYEQYF
NA,TRBJ1-5,TRBV28,many,TGTGCCAGCAGTTTATTGGTGATGCAGCCCCAGCATTTT,CASSLLVMQPQHF
TRBD1,TRBJ1-1,TRBV29-1,NA,TGCAGCGTTCTGACAGGGGGAAGCACTGAAGCTTCCTTT,CSVLTGGSTEASF
NA,TRBJ2-7,TRBV7-2,many,TGTGCCAGCAGCTTAGCCGGAGGGACAGCTTACGAGCAGTACTTC,CASSLAGGTAYEQYF
NA,TRBJ2-1,TRBV2,many,TGTGCCAGCAGTGGAGGGTACAATGAGCAGTTCTTC,CASSGGYNEQFF
NA,TRBJ2-7,TRBV4-1,NA,TGCGCCAGCAGCCAAGAGCGGACTATCGGATACGAGCAGTACTTC,CASSQERTIGYEQYF
NA,TRBJ1-5,TRBV2,many,TGTGCCAGCAGGGGGGACTCGGGGCAGCCCCAGCATTTT,CASRGDSGQPQHF
TRBD1,TRBJ2-2,TRBV30,NA,TGTGCCCGGGACAGGGGGACTAACACCGGGGAGCTGTTTTTT,CARDRGTNTGELFF
TRBD1,TRBJ1-1,TRBV19,few,TGTGCCAGTAGTTACGACAGGGTGGGCACTGAAGCTTTCTTT,CASSYDRVGTEAFF
TRBD1,TRBJ1-6,TRBV29-1,NA,TGCAGCGTACAGGGACAGGGTAATTCACCCCTCCACTTT,CSVQGQGNSPLHF
TRBD2,TRBJ2-1,TRBV6-1,many,TGTGCCAGCAGTGATAGAGCGGGGGGGTCCTACAATGAGCAGTTCTTC,CASSDRAGGSYNEQFF
NA,TRBJ2-7,TRBV12-3/TRBV12-4,many,TGTGCCAGCAGCTCGAGCGTGGGGGGCACTTACGAGCAGTACTTC,CASSSSVGGTYEQYF
NA,TRBJ1-3,TRBV28,many,TGTGCCAGCAGTGACACTGACTCTGGAAACACCATATATTTT,CASSDTDSGNTIYF
NA,TRBJ2-3,TRBV10-1,few,TGCGCCAGCAGTGACCACAGGGGCACAGATACGCAGTATTTT,CASSDHRGTDTQYF